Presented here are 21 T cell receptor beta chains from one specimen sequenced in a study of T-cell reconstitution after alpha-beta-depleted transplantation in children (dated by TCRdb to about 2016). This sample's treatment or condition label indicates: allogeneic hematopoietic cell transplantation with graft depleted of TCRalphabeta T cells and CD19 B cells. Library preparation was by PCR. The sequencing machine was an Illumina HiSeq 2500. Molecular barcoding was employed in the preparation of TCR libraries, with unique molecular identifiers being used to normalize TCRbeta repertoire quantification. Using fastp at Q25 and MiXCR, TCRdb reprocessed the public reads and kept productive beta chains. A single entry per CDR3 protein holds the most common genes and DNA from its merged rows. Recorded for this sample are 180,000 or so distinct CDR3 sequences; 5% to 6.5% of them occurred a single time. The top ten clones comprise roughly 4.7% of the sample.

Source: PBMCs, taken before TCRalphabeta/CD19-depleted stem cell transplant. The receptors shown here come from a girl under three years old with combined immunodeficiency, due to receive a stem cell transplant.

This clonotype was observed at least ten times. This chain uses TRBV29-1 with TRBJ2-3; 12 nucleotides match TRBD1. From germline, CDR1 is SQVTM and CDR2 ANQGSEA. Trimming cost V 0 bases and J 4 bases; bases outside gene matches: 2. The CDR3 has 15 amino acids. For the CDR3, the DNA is TGCAGCGTTGAAGAGGGGACAGGGGGCCCAGATACGCAGTATTTT. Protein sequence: CSVEEGTGGPDTQYF.

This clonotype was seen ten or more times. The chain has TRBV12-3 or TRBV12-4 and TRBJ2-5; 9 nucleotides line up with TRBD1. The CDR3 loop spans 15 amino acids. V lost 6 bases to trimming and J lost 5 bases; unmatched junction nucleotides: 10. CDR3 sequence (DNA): TGTGCCAGCAGACCCGACAGGGGGAATTGGGAGACCCAGTACTTC. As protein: CASRPDRGNWETQYF.

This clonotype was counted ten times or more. CDR3 residues: CASSFASGDYNEQFF. In DNA, the CDR3 is TGTGCCAGCAGTTTCGCTAGCGGGGACTACAATGAGCAGTTCTTC. The rearrangement uses TRBV27 and TRBJ2-1; 9 bases line up with TRBD2. CDR3 length: 15 residues. The junction had 3 bases not matched to a gene; V was cut back by 3 bases and J by 3 bases. Germline V gene data show CDR1 as MNHEY and CDR2 as SMNVEV (reference sequence).

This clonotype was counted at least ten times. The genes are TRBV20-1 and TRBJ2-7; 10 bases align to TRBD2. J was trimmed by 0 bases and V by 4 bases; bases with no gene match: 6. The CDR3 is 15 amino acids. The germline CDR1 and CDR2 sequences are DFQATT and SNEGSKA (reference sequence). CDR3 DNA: TGCAGTGCTATTTCTGGACTAGCGGCCTCCTACGAGCAGTACTTC. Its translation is CSAISGLAASYEQYF.

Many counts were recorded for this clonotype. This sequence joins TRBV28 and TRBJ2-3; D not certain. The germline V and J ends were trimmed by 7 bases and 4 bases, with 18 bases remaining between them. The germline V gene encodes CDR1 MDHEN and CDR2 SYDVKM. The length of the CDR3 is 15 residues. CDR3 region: CASTLRFGPADTQYF. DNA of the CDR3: TGTGCCAGCACCCTTCGTTTCGGCCCCGCAGATACGCAGTATTTT.

The CDR3 sequence is CASSFLGGLSGANVLTF. CDR3 in DNA: TGTGCCAGCAGCTTTTTAGGGGGCCTCTCTGGGGCCAACGTCCTGACTTTC. The rearrangement links TRBV7-9 to TRBJ2-6; 7 nucleotides align to TRBD1. This CDR3 is built from 17 residues. The trim removed 3 bases at V and 0 bases at J, leaving 5 bases unmatched. Germline V lookup: CDR1 SEHNR, CDR2 FQNEAQ (reference sequence).

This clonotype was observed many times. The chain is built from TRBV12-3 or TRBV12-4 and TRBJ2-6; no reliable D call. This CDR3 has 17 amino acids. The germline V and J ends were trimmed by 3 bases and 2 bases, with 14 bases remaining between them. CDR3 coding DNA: TGTGCCAGCAGTTTTGGTACCGTAAACCCTGGGGCCAACGTCCTGACTTTC. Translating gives CASSFGTVNPGANVLTF.

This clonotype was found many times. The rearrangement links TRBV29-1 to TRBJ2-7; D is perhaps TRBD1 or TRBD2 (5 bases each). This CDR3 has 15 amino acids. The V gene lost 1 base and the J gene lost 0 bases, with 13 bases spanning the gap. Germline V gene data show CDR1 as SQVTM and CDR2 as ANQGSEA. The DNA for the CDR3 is TGCAGCGTTGAAGGAACAGGACTCGACTCCTACGAGCAGTACTTC. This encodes CSVEGTGLDSYEQYF.

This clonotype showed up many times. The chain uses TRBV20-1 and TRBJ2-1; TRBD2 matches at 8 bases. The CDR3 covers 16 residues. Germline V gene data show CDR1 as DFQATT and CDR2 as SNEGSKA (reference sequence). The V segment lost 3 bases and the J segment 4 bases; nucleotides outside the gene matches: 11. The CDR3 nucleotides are TGCAGTGCTAGGGGAGGGTGGGCTAGCGGGTACAATGAGCAGTTCTTC. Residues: CSARGGWASGYNEQFF.

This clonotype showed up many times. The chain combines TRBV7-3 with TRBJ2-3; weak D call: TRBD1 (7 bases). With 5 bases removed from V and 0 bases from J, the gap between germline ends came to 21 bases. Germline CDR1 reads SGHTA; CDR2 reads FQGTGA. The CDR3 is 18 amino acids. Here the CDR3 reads CASSLLPSTGTSTDTQYF. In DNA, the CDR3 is TGTGCCAGCAGCCTACTTCCCTCGACAGGGACTAGCACAGATACGCAGTATTTT.

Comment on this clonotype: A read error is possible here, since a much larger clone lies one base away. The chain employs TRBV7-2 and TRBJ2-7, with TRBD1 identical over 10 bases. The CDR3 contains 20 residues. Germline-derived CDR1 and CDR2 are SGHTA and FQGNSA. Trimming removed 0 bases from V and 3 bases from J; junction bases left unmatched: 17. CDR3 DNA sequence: TGTGCCAGCAGCTTAGCAATTGGTTTAACCGGGACAGGGGTCGGCTACGAGCAGTACTTC. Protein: CASSLAIGLTGTGVGYEQYF.

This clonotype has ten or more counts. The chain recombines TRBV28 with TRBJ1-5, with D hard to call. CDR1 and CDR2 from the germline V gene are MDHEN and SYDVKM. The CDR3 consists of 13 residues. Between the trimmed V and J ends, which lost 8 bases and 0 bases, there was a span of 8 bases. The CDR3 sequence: CASAGNSNQPQHF. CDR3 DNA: TGTGCCAGCGCTGGTAATAGCAATCAGCCCCAGCATTTT.

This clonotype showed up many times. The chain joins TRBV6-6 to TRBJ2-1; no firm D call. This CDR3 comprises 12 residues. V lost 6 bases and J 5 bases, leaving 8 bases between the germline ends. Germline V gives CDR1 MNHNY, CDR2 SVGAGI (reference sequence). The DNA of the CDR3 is TGTGCCAGCAGGACGGACGACAATGAGCAGTTCTTC. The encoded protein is CASRTDDNEQFF.

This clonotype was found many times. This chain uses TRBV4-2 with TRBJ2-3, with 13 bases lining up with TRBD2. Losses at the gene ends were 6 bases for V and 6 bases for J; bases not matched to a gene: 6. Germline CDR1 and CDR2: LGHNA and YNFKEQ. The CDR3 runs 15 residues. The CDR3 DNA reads TGTGCCAGCAGTCCCGGGACTAGCGGGACGGATACGCAGTATTTT. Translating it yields CASSPGTSGTDTQYF.

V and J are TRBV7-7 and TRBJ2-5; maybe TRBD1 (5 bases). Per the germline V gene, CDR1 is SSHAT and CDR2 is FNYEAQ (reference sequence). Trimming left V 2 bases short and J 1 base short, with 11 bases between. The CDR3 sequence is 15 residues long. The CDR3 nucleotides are TGTGCCAGCAGCTTAAGTCGTGGGGCCCAAGAGACCCAGTACTTC. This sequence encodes CASSLSRGAQETQYF.

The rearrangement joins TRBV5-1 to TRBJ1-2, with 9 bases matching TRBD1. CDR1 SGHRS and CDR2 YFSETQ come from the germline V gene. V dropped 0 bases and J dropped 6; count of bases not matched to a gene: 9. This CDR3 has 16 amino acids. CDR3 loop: CASSLVSIGTGNGYTF. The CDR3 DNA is TGCGCCAGCAGCTTGGTCTCCATCGGGACAGGGAATGGCTACACCTTC.

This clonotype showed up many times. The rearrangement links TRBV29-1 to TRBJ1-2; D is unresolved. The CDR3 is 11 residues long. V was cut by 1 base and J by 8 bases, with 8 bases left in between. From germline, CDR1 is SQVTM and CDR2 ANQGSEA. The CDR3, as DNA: TGCAGCGTTGAAGCGGTTTGGGGCTACACCTTC. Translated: CSVEAVWGYTF. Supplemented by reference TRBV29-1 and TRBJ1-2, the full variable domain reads SAVISQKPSRDICQRGTSLTIQCQVDSQVTMMFWYRQQPGQSLTLIATANQGSEATYESGFVIDKFPISRPNLTFSTLTVSNMSPEDSSIYLCSVEAVWGYTFGSGTRLTVV.

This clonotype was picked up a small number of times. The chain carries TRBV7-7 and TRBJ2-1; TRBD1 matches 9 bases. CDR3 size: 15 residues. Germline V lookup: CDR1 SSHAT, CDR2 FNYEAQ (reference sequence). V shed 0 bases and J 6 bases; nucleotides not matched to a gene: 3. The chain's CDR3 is CASSLAGQGTNEQFF. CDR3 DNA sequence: TGTGCCAGCAGCTTAGCGGGACAGGGTACCAATGAGCAGTTCTTC.

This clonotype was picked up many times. For the CDR3, the DNA is TGCGCCAGCAGCCTGGGGATTGCGGGGAGCTCCTACAATGAGCAGTTCTTC. Translated, it gives CASSLGIAGSSYNEQFF. The chain links TRBV4-1 to TRBJ2-1; possibly TRBD2 for D (6 bases). V shed 4 bases and J shed 0 bases, with 16 bases lying between them. The CDR3 has 17 amino acids. Per the germline V gene, CDR1 is MGHRA and CDR2 is YSYEKL.

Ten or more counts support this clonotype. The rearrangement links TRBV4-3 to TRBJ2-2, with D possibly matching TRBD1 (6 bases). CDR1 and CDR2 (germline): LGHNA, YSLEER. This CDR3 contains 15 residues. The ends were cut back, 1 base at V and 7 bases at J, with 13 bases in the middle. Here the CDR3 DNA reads TGCGCCAGCAGCCAAGGGGCAGGGGTTGGCGGGGAGCTGTTTTTT. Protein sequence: CASSQGAGVGGELFF.

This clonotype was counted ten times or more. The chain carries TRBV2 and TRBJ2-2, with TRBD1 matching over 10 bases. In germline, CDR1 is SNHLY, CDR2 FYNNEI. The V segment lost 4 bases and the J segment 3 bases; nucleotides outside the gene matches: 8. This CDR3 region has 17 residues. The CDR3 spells CASSGETGGADTGELFF. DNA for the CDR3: TGTGCCAGCAGTGGTGAGACAGGGGGCGCGGACACCGGGGAGCTGTTTTTT.